This is a list of T cell receptor beta chains from one sample in a study of graft-versus-host responses after intestinal transplantation. Clones were sequenced by immunoSEQ multiplex PCR, and TCRdb holds only the in-frame ones, with some missing. Among under 150,000 clones listed, more than 90% were seen once. No antigen has been identified for these receptors. Sequencing used unstimulated CD4+ T cells sorted from spleen or lymph node cells, obtained before intestinal transplant. These receptors were taken from a human donor who received an intestinal transplant. Both conserved end residues are part of each CDR3. D genes are given only for firm matches. Not every row has a clone size; where given, it reads once, few, many or a size class.

TGTGCCAGCAGCTTAGCCGAGGGTTGGCAAGAGACCCAGTACTTC | CASSLAEGWQETQYF | TRBJ2-5 | NA | TRBV7-9 | NA
TGTGCCAGCAGCCGCGTCTCTGGAAACACCATATATTTT | CASSRVSGNTIYF | TRBJ1-3 | NA | TRBV11-2 | NA
TGTGCCAGCAGACAGGGAGGAATAGGCTACACCTTC | CASRQGGIGYTF | TRBJ1-2 | NA | TRBV28 | NA
TGTGCCAGCACCCCGGGAGGGAACGGCTACACCTTC | CASTPGGNGYTF | TRBJ1-2 | NA | TRBV2 | NA
TGCGCCAGCAGCGTGGCAGGGGGCAATCAGCCCCAGCATTTT | CASSVAGGNQPQHF | TRBJ1-5 | NA | TRBV5-1 | NA
TGTGCCAGCAGCTTAGGCGGCAGGGGGAGGACTGAAGCTTTCTTT | CASSLGGRGRTEAFF | TRBJ1-1 | few | TRBV7-8 | TRBD1
TGCGCCAGCAGCCATGGGCAGGGAGTTAACACTGAAGCTTTCTTT | CASSHGQGVNTEAFF | TRBJ1-1 | NA | TRBV4-1 | NA
TGTGCCAGCAGCTTAGCGCCGGGAAGCTCCTACGAGCAGTACTTC | CASSLAPGSSYEQYF | TRBJ2-7 | NA | TRBV7-7 | NA
TGCGCCAGCAGTCTGAACAGGGCAAGCTCCTACGAGCAGTACTTC | CASSLNRASSYEQYF | TRBJ2-7 | NA | TRBV23-1 | NA
TGTGCCAGTATCGGGACTAGCGGGGGAGGGGAGACCCAGTACTTC | CASIGTSGGGETQYF | TRBJ2-5 | NA | TRBV19 | TRBD2
TGCAGCGTGTACCTGGGGGGAAACGAGCAGTACTTC | CSVYLGGNEQYF | TRBJ2-7 | NA | TRBV29-1 | NA
TGTGCCTGGAGTAGTACAGGTGCCGGCTACACCTTC | CAWSSTGAGYTF | TRBJ1-2 | NA | TRBV30 | NA
TGCGCCAGCAGTGAGTCGGTAGGGCGAGAGACCCAGTACTTC | CASSESVGRETQYF | TRBJ2-5 | NA | TRBV10-1 | NA
TGTGCCAGCAGCCGCCCGGGGGGGACCAACTACAATGAGCAGTTCTTC | CASSRPGGTNYNEQFF | TRBJ2-1 | few | TRBV4-2 | TRBD2
TGTGCCAGCACCCGCGGGGGGAGAAGGAACACTGAAGCTTTCTTT | CASTRGGRRNTEAFF | TRBJ1-1 | NA | TRBV2 | NA
TGTGCCAGCAGCCACCAGACGGGACTGGATTACAATGAGCAGTTCTTC | CASSHQTGLDYNEQFF | TRBJ2-1 | NA | TRBV11-1 | NA
TGTGCCAGTAGTTGGGGACAGGGTTACACTGAAGCTTTCTTT | CASSWGQGYTEAFF | TRBJ1-1 | NA | TRBV19 | TRBD1
TGTGCCAGCAGTCCCGGGACAGGGTCCTACGAGCAGTACTTC | CASSPGTGSYEQYF | TRBJ2-7 | NA | TRBV7-3 | TRBD1
TGTGCCAGCCGACCCGGGGGCAGGGGGCGGATAGGCTACACCTTC | CASRPGGRGRIGYTF | TRBJ1-2 | NA | TRBV11-2 | TRBD1
TGTGCCAGCAGGAGGGGACTAGAAGCAGATACGCAGTATTTT | CASRRGLEADTQYF | TRBJ2-3 | once | TRBV2 | TRBD2
TGTGCCAGCAGTTACGCCCCGGGACAGGGGATTTCACCCCTCCACTTT | CASSYAPGQGISPLHF | TRBJ1-6 | NA | TRBV6-5 | TRBD1
TGTGCCAGCAGCGGGGGGGGAGCCTACAATGAGCAGTTCTTC | CASSGGGAYNEQFF | TRBJ2-1 | NA | TRBV9 | TRBD2
TGTGCCAGCAGCGCCACCGGGACTAGCTACAATGAGCAGTTCTTC | CASSATGTSYNEQFF | TRBJ2-1 | NA | TRBV7-2 | TRBD2
TGTGCCAGCAGCCTTAACTCCGGGACAGGCGGAGATACGCAGTATTTT | CASSLNSGTGGDTQYF | TRBJ2-3 | NA | TRBV9 | TRBD1
TGTGCCAGCAGCCCCTTTATGGGGGGGAGGGAGACCCAGTACTTC | CASSPFMGGRETQYF | TRBJ2-5 | NA | TRBV7-7 | TRBD2
TGCAGCGTCCGAGGGACAGGGATCCCCCAGCCCCAGCATTTT | CSVRGTGIPQPQHF | TRBJ1-5 | once | TRBV29-1 | TRBD1
TGTGCCAGCAGTTTTTACGGACAGGGAGGCCATCAGCCCCAGCATTTT | CASSFYGQGGHQPQHF | TRBJ1-5 | NA | TRBV27 | TRBD1
TGTGCCACCAGCCTTCACACAGGTGCGCCCCGCGAGCAGTACTTC | CATSLHTGAPREQYF | TRBJ2-7 | NA | TRBV15 | NA
TGTGCCAGCAGCTTGGAAGAGACCCAGTACTTC | CASSLEETQYF | TRBJ2-5 | NA | TRBV5-4 | NA
TGTGCCAGCAGTGAACCCGACAGGGGGTACTATGGCTACACCTTC | CASSEPDRGYYGYTF | TRBJ1-2 | NA | TRBV6-1 | TRBD1
TGTGCCAGCAGCTCCGGACAGGGCAGGCTTAATCAGCCCCAGCATTTT | CASSSGQGRLNQPQHF | TRBJ1-5 | NA | TRBV6-6 | TRBD1
TGCAGCGTCTCCAGGGTGGAGACTGAAGCTTTCTTT | CSVSRVETEAFF | TRBJ1-1 | NA | TRBV29-1 | NA
TGTGCCAGCAGCTCAGGGGCCGGCATGGGTGCGGGTAATTCACCCCTCCACTTT | CASSSGAGMGAGNSPLHF | TRBJ1-6 | NA | TRBV7-9 | NA
TGTGCCAGCAGCCCTCATACAGGGGCTTATGGCTACACCTTC | CASSPHTGAYGYTF | TRBJ1-2 | NA | TRBV7-2 | TRBD1
TGTGCCAGCTCACCAGGACGTGCAGGGGTTGATGAGCAGTTCTTC | CASSPGRAGVDEQFF | TRBJ2-1 | NA | TRBV18 | NA
TGTGCCAGCAGTCCGCCAGGGGGCCATGAGCAGTTCTTC | CASSPPGGHEQFF | TRBJ2-1 | NA | TRBV6-1 | TRBD1
TGCAGCGTGACCGATAGGTTCGGGGCTAGCACAGATACGCAGTATTTT | CSVTDRFGASTDTQYF | TRBJ2-3 | NA | TRBV29-1 | NA
TGTGCCAGCAAGTTCGTCGAGACCCAGTACTTC | CASKFVETQYF | TRBJ2-5 | NA | TRBV2 | NA
TGTGCCAGCAGCCAAGCCCACTTTACAGGGCCCAATGAAAAACTGTTTTTT | CASSQAHFTGPNEKLFF | TRBJ1-4 | NA | TRBV4-2 | NA